The source of this T cell receptor beta chain is a study of T cell changes during pregnancy in multiple sclerosis. TCRdb's table, derived via immunoSEQ multiplex PCR, lists solely in-frame clones and lacks some. The profile shows around 60,000 clones, roughly 95% of them singletons. V gave up 0 bases and J gave up 5 bases; unmatched junction bases: 11. The CDR3 has 19 residues. Germline CDR1 SGHRS, CDR2 YFSETQ. In its sample, this clone was seen a few times. The genes are TRBV5-1 and TRBJ2-2; 12 positions match TRBD2. This receptor was identified in a female donor with multiple sclerosis, enrolled in a pregnancy study. The sample consisted of CD4+ T cells from peripheral blood mononuclear cells, taken before pregnancy. The CDR3 DNA sequence: TGCGCCAGCAGCTTGGCCAGACTAGCGGGAGAAGTTAGGACCGGGGAGCTGTTTTTT. Its protein is CASSLARLAGEVRTGELFF.